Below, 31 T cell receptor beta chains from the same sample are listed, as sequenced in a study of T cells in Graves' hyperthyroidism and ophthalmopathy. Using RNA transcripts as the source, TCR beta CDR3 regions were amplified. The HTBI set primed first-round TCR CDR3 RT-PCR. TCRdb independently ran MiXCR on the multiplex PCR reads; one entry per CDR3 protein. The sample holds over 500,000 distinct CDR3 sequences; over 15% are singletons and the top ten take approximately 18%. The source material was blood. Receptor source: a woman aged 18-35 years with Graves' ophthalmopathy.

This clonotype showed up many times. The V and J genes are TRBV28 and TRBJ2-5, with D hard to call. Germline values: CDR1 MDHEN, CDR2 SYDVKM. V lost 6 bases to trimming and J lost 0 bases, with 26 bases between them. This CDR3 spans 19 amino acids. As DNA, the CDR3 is TGTGCCAGCAGCGTCGGACCCCCGACGTCCCAGAAGTACCAAGAGACCCAGTACTTC. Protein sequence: CASSVGPPTSQKYQETQYF. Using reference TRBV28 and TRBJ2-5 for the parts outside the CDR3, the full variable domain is DVKVTQSSRYLVKRTGEKVFLECVQDMDHENMFWYRQDPGLGLRLIYFSYDVKMKEKGDIPEGYSVSREKKERFSLILESASTNQTSMYLCASSVGPPTSQKYQETQYFGPGTRLLVL.

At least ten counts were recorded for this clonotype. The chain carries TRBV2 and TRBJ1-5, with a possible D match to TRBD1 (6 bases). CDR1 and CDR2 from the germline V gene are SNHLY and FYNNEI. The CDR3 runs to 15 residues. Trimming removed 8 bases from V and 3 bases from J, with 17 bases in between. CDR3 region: CASAYEGGVNQPQHF. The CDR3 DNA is TGTGCCAGCGCGTATGAGGGGGGTGTCAATCAGCCCCAGCATTTT.

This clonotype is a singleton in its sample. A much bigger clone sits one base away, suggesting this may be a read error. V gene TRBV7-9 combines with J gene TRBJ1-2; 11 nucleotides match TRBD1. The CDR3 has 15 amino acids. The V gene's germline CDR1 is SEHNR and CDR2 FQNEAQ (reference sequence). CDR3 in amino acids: CASSPQGDRGYDYTF. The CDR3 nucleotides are TGTGCCAGCAGCCCCCAAGGGGACAGGGGGTATGACTACACCTTC.

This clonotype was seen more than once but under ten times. This chain's CDR3 is CASSQDLGTGNQPQHF. CDR3 nucleotide sequence: TGTGCCAGCAGCCAAGATCTAGGGACAGGCAATCAGCCCCAGCATTTT. This sequence joins TRBV4-2 and TRBJ1-5; TRBD1 matches 7 bases. This CDR3 is built from 16 residues. V was clipped by 0 bases and J by 2 bases; unmatched bases: 4. The germline CDR1 and CDR2 sequences are LGHNA and YNFKEQ.

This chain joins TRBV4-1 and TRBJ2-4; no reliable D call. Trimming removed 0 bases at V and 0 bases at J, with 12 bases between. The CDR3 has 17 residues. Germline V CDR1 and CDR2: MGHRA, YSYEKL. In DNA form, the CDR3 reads TGCGCCAGCAGCCAAGATGAGGTGATCTTAGCCAAAAACATTCAGTACTTC. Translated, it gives CASSQDEVILAKNIQYF.

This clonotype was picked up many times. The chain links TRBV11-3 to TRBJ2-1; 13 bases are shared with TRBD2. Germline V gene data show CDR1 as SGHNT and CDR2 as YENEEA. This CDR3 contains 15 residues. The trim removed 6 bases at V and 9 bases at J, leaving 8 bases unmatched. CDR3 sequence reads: CASSKTSGRAVEQFF. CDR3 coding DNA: TGTGCCAGCAGTAAAACTAGCGGGAGGGCCGTTGAGCAGTTCTTC. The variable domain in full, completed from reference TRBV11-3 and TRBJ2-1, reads EAGVVQSPRYKIIEKKQPVAFWCNPISGHNTLYWYLQNLGQGPELLIRYENEEAVDDSQLPKDRFSAERLKGVDSTLKIQPAELGDSAVYLCASSKTSGRAVEQFFGPGTRLTVL.

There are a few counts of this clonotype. CDR3 DNA: TGCGCCAGCAGCCAGCCTCCGGGGCCTAACTATGGCTACACCTTC. This encodes CASSQPPGPNYGYTF. The gene calls are TRBV4-1 and TRBJ1-2, with D possibly TRBD1 on 5 matching bases. The V gene lost 3 bases and the J gene lost 0 bases, with 11 bases spanning the gap. CDR1 MGHRA and CDR2 YSYEKL come from the germline V gene. The CDR3 loop spans 15 amino acids.

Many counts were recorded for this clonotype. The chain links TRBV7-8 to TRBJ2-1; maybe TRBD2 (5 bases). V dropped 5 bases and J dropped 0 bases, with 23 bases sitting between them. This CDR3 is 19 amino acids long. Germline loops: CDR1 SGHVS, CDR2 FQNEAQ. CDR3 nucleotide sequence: TGTGCCAGCAGCCCGAAAGTCCGGGGTCCGGGGAGCTCCTACAATGAGCAGTTCTTC. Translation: CASSPKVRGPGSSYNEQFF.

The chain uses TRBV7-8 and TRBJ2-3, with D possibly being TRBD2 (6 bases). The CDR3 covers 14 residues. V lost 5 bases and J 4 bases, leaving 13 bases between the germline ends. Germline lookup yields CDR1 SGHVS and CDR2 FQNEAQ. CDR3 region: CASSLTPGADTQYF. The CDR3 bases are TGTGCCAGCAGCCTAACCCCGGGGGCAGATACGCAGTATTTT.

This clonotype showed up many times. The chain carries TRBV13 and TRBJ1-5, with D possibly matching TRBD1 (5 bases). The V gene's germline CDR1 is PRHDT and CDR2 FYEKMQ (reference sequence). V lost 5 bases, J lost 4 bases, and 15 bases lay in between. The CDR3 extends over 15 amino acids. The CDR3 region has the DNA TGTGCCAGCAGCCTTAAGACAGCCTCAAATCAGCCCCAGCATTTT. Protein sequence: CASSLKTASNQPQHF.

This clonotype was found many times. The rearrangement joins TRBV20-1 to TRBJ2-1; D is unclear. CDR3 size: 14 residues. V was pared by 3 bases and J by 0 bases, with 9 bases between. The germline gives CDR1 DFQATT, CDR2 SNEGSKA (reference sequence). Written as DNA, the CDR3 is TGCAGTGCTAGGGACCCCATCTCCTACAATGAGCAGTTCTTC. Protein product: CSARDPISYNEQFF.

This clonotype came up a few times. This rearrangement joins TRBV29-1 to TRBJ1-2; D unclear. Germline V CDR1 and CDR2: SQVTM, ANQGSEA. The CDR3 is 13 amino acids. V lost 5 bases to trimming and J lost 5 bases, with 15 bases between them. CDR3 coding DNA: TGCAGCGTTTTTGATGTCGAAGGATATGGCTACACCTTC. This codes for CSVFDVEGYGYTF.

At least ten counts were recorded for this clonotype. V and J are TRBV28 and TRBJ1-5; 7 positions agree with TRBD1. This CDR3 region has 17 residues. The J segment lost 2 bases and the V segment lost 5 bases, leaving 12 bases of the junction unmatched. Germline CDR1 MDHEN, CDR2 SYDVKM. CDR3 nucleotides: TGTGCCAGCAGTATAACTACAGGGGCCGGTCGCAATCAGCCCCAGCATTTT. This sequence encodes CASSITTGAGRNQPQHF.

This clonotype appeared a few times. The CDR3 bases are TGTGCCAGCAGTTTTGGACGAACGGTCCTGCTAACGTTGGGTAACTATGGCTACACCTTC. Its translation: CASSFGRTVLLTLGNYGYTF. The chain carries TRBV28 and TRBJ1-2; D uncertain. Deletions cut 3 bases from V and 1 base from J, with 27 bases between. The germline CDR1 and CDR2 sequences are MDHEN and SYDVKM. The CDR3 contains 20 residues.

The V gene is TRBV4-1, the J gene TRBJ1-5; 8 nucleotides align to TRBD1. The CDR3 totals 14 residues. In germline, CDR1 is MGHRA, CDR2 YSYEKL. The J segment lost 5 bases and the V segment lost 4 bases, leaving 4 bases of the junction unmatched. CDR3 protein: CASSPPTGDQPQHF. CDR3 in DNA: TGCGCCAGCAGCCCACCGACAGGGGATCAGCCCCAGCATTTT.

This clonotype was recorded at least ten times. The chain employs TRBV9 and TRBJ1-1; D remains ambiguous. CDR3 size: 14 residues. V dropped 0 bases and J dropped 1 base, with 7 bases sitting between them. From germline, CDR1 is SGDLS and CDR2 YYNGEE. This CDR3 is CASSVGGQNTEAFF. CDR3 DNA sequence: TGTGCCAGCAGCGTAGGCGGTCAGAACACTGAAGCTTTCTTT.

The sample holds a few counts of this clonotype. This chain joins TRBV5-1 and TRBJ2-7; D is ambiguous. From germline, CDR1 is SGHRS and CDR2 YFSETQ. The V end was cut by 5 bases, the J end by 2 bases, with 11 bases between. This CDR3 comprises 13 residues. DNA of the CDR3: TGCGCCAGCAGTCGCTACTGGCCCTACGAGCAGTACTTC. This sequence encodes CASSRYWPYEQYF.

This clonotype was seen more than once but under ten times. The CDR3: CASSQGRRYGYTF. CDR3 sequence (DNA): TGTGCCAGCAGCCAAGGAAGACGGTATGGCTACACCTTC. This chain connects TRBV3-1 to TRBJ1-2; no reliable D call. Germline V gene sequence: CDR1 LGHDT, CDR2 YNNKEL (reference sequence). V shed 1 base and J shed 5 bases, with 8 bases lying between them. The CDR3 spans 13 residues.

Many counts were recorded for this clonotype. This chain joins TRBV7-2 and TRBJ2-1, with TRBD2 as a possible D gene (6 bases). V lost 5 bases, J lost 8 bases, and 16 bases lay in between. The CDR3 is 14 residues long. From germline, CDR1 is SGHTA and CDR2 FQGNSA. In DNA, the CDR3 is TGTGCCAGCAGCGCACCCCCGCGGGGCCATGAGCAGTTCTTC. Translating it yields CASSAPPRGHEQFF.

CDR3 sequence reads: CASSLEPGIVAYGYTF. As DNA, the CDR3 is TGTGCCAGCAGCTTAGAACCCGGGATAGTGGCCTATGGCTACACCTTC. The chain uses TRBV11-2 and TRBJ1-2; D gene ambiguous. CDR1 is SGHAT, CDR2 FQNNGV, per germline. This CDR3 comprises 16 residues. The V gene lost 0 bases and the J gene lost 4 bases, with 15 bases spanning the gap.

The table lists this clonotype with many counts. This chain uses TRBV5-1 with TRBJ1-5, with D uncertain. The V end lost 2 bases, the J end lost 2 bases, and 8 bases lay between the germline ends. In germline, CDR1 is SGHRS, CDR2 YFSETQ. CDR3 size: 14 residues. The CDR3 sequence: CASSFEGGNQPQHF. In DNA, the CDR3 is TGCGCCAGCAGCTTCGAGGGAGGCAATCAGCCCCAGCATTTT.

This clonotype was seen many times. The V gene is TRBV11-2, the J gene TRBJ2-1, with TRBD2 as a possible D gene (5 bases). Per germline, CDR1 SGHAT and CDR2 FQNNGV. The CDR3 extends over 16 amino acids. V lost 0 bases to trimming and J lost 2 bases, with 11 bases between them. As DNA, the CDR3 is TGTGCCAGCAGCTTAGATAGAGGGAGCGCCTACAATGAGCAGTTCTTC. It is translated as CASSLDRGSAYNEQFF.

CDR3 in amino acids: CASSYSTGWETQYF. CDR3 in DNA: TGTGCCAGCAGTTACTCGACAGGGTGGGAGACCCAGTACTTC. The chain is built from TRBV6-6 and TRBJ2-5, with 7 bases fitting TRBD1. Looked up from germline, CDR1 is MNHNY and CDR2 is SVGAGI (reference sequence). The CDR3 covers 14 residues. The ends lost 0 bases at V and 5 bases at J; junction bases unmatched: 3.

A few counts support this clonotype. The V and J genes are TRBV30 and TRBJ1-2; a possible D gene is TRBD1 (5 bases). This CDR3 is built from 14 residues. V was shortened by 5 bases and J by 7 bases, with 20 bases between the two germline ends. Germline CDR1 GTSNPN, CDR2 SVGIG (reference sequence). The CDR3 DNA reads TGTGCCTGGGGGGCCCTTGACGTGGGCGGTGGCTACACCTTC. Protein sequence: CAWGALDVGGGYTF.

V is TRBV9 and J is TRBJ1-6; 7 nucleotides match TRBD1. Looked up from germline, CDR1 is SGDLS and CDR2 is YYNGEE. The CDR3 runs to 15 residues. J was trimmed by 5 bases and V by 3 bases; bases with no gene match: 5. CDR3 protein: CASSGRDSDNSPLHF. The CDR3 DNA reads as TGTGCCAGCAGCGGCCGGGACAGTGATAATTCACCCCTCCACTTT.

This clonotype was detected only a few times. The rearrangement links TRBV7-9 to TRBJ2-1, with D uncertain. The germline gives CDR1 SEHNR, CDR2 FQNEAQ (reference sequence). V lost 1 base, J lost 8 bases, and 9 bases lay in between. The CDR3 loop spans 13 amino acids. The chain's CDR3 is CASSLGPLDEQFF. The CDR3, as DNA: TGTGCCAGCAGCTTAGGGCCCCTGGATGAGCAGTTCTTC.

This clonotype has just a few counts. The CDR3 loop is CASSPGTGSGNTIYF. The CDR3 bases are TGTGCCAGCAGCCCCGGGACAGGCTCTGGAAACACCATATATTTT. V and J are TRBV7-2 and TRBJ1-3, with 8 bases fitting TRBD1. This CDR3 is 15 amino acids long. Germline lookup yields CDR1 SGHTA and CDR2 FQGNSA. V was pared by 5 bases and J by 0 bases, with 3 bases of the junction left unmatched.

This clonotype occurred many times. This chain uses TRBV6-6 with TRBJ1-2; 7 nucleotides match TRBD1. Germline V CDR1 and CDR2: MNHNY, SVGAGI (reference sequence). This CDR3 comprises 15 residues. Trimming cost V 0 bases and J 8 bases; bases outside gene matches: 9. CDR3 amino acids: CASSYSSGGGNGYTF. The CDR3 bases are TGTGCCAGCAGTTACTCGTCAGGGGGAGGGAACGGCTACACCTTC.

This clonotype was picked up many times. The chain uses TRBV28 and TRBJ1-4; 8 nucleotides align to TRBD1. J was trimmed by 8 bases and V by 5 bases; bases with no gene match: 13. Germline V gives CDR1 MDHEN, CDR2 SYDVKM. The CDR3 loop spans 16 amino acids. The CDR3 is CASSPDRGWRKEKLFF. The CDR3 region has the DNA TGTGCCAGCAGTCCCGACAGGGGTTGGAGGAAGGAAAAACTGTTTTTT.

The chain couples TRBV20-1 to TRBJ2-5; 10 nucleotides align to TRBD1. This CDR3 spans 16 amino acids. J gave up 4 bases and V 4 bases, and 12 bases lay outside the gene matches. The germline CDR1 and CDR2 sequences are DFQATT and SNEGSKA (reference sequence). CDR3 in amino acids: CSANYPGTGVSETQYF. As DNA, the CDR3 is TGCAGTGCTAACTACCCCGGGACAGGGGTTTCAGAGACCCAGTACTTC.

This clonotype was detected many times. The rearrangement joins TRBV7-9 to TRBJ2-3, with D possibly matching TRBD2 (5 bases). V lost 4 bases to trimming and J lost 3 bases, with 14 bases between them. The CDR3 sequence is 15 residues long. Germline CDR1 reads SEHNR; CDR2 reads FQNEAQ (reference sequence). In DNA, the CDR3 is TGTGCCAGCAGCTCGTCTAGCATTGAGACAGATACGCAGTATTTT. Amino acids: CASSSSSIETDTQYF. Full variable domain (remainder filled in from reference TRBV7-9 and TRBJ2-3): DTGVSQNPRHKITKRGQNVTFRCDPISEHNRLYWYRQTLGQGPEFLTYFQNEAQLEKSRLLSDRFSAERPKGSFSTLEIQRTEQGDSAMYLCASSSSSIETDTQYFGPGTRLTVL.